The T cell receptor beta chain described here comes from a study of T cell responses to AZD1222 COVID-19 vaccine (dated by TCRdb to the early 2020s). For the wider study: A total of 230 to 250 trial participants underwent TCR sequencing, of whom 200 to 220 had received two doses of AZD1222 and some 25 had received two doses of the MenACWY control vaccine. Trial participants were enrolled into age subgroups of 18-55, 56-69 and 70-plus years, which contained 148, 28 and 57 TCR-sequenced participants, respectively. Overall study results and their limits: A significant rise in spike-specific TCR breadth and depth was observed after two AZD1222 doses relative to day 0 and relative to MenACWY recipients. CD4 TCRs associated with the vaccine covered the entire spike protein, and the dominant responses were in regions 160-218 and 743-854. Participants were mostly white British and included more females than males, and it was suggested by the authors that clonal diversity may have been underestimated. The 56-69-year group was small, and its depth increase did not reach significance, likely because of low power. Reportedly, close to half of the unique spike-specific TCRs recognized epitopes lying outside the regions that are mutated in the B.1.351 and B.1.1.7 variants. Because no day 14 peak-response samples were available, the repertoires could be characterized only after the peak T cell response. Only a handful of AZD1222 recipients were SARS-CoV-2 seropositive at baseline, limiting conclusions about previously exposed vaccinees.

The sample's time point label is to be understood as: about 28 days (+/-7) after the second vaccine dose. Because spike-specific TCR depth and breadth did not differ between the two schedules, AZD1222 recipients who got a second dose at roughly 4 weeks were pooled with those who got a second dose at roughly 12 weeks. Samples from vaccinated people were obtained from the UK trials COV001 and COV002, which included a single-blind randomized controlled phase 2/3 trial of AZD1222 (ChAdOx1 nCoV-19) in healthy adults. Trial participant PBMC samples were collected at day 0 and day 28 after the second dose for TCRbeta chain sequencing. A word on this clone: Its antigen is still unknown. Per-nucleotide qualities are absent, and no much larger clonotype sits a single base away.

The CDR3 regions of human TCRbeta chains were analyzed by immunosequencing. As for the authors' bioinformatics: Repertoire TCRs were matched against a reference library of SARS-CoV-2-specific TCRs generated with the MIRA antigen-specificity platform. Breadth meant the fraction of unique TCRs that were SARS-CoV-2-associated, whereas depth meant the fraction of total T cells that were SARS-CoV-2-associated. Using the MIRA data, every spike-specific TCR was mapped to the spike region that the TCR reacted to and assigned to either a CD4 or a CD8 class. Log10-transformed breadth and depth values were compared by one-way ANOVA with Sidak's multiple comparisons tests. Entries here come from immuneACCESS through TCRdb and include only in-frame sequences with V and J called. Some clones fail to appear in such tables; in the studies checked, an unresolved V gene covers under half of the shortfall, and the cause of the remainder is unknown. V and J calls and clone size come straight from that table; D and trimming were deduced from the DNA. The sample contains some 60,000 clones, about 74% of them found a single time. The ten top clones hold roughly 4% of the sample.

Looking up the germline V gene yields CDR1 MNHEY and CDR2 SVGAGI. Trimming at the junction amounts to 6 bases on V and 0 bases on J, and the germline ends lie 9 bases apart. The CDR3 contains 14 residues, cysteine and phenylalanine counted. Just CDR3 DNA is preserved here, 42 bases in frame from base 1. The origin of this receptor is an adult who received the AZD1222 COVID-19 vaccine. The sample here was peripheral blood, taken 28 days after the second AZD1222 dose. Here the chain combines TRBV6-5 and TRBJ1-5; the D gene cannot be resolved reliably. Here the CDR3 is given as CASRDPYSNQPQHF. The DNA sequence is as follows: TGTGCCAGCAGGGATCCTTATAGCAATCAGCCCCAGCATTTT.